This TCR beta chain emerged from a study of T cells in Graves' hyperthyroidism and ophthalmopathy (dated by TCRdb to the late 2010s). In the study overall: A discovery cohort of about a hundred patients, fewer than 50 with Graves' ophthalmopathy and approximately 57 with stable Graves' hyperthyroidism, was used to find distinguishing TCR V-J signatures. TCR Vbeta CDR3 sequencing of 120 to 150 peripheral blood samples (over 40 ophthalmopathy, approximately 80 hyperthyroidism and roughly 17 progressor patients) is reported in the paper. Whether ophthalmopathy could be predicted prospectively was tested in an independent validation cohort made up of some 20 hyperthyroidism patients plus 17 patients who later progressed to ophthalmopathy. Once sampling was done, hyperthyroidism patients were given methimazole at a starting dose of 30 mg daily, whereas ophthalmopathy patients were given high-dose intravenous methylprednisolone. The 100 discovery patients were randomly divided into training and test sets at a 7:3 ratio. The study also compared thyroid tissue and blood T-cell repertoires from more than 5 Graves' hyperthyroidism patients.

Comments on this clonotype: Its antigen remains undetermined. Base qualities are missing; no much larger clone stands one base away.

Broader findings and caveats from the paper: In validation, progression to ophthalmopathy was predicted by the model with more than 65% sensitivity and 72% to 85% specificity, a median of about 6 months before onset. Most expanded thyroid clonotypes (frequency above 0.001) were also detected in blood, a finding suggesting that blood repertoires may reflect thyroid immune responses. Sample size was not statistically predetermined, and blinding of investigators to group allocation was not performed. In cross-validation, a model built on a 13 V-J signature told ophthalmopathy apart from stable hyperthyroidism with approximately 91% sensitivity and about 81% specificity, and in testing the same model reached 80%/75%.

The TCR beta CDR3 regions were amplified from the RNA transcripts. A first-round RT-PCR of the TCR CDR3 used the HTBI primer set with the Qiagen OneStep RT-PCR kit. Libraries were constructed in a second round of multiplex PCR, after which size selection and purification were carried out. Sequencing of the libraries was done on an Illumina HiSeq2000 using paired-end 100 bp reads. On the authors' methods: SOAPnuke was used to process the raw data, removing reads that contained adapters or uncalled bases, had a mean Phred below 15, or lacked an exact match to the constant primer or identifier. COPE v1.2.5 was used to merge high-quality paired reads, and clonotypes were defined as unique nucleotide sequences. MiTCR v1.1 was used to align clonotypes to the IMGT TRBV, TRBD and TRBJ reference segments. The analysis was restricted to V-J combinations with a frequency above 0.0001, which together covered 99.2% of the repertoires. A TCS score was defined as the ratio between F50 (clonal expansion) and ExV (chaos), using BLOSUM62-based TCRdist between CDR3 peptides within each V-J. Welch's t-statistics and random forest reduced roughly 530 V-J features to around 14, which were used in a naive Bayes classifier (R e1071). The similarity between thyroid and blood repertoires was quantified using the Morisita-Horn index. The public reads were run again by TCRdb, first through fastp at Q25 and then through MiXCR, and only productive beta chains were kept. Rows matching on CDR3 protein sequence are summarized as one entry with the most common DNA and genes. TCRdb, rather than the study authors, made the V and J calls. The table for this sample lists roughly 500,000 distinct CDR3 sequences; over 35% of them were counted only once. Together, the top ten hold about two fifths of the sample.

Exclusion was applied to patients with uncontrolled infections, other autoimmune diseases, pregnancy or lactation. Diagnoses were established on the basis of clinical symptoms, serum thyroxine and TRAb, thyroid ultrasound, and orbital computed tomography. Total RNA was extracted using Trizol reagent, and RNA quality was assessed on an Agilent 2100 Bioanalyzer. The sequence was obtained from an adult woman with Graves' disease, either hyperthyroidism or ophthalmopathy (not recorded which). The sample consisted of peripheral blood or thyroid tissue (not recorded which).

The CDR3: CASSRQTGYTEAFF. In nucleotides, the sequence is TGTGCCAGCAGCCGCCAAACCGGTTACACTGAAGCTTTCTTT. The rearrangement combines TRBV7-9 with TRBJ1-1, with no confident D gene call. Inclusive of the bounding cysteine and phenylalanine, the CDR3 is 14 residues long. This entry keeps only the CDR3 DNA: 42 bases, framed from base 1. CDR1 and CDR2 (SEHNR, FQNEAQ) derive from the germline V gene (reference sequence). V is reduced by 5 bases and J by 3 bases, leaving a spacing of 13 bases between them.